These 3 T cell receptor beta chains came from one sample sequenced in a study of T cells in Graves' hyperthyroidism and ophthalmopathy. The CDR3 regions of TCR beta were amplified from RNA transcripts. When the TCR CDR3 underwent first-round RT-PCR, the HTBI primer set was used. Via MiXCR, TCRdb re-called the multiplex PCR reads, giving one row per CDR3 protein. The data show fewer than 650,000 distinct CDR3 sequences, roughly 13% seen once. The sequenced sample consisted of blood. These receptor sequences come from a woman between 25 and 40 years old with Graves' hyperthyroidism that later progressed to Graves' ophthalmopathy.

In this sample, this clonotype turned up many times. The CDR3 DNA reads as TGTGCCAGCAGTTTAGGCAAGGGCCTGGAGACCCAGTACTTC. It codes for CASSLGKGLETQYF. The chain links TRBV27 to TRBJ2-5; D not certain. V gave up 2 bases and J gave up 5 bases, with 12 bases separating them. Germline V CDR1 and CDR2: MNHEY, SMNVEV (reference sequence). The CDR3 is 14 amino acids.

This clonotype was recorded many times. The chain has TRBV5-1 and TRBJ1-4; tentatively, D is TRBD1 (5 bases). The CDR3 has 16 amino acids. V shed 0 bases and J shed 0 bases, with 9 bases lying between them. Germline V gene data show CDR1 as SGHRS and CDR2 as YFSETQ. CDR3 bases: TGCGCCAGCAGCTTGGCCGGGGGAACAACTAATGAAAAACTGTTTTTT. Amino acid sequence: CASSLAGGTTNEKLFF. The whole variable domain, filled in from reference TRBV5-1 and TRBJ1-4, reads KAGVTQTPRYLIKTRGQQVTLSCSPISGHRSVSWYQQTPGQGLQFLFEYFSETQRNKGNFPGRFSGRQFSNSRSEMNVSTLELGDSALYLCASSLAGGTTNEKLFFGSGTQLSVL.

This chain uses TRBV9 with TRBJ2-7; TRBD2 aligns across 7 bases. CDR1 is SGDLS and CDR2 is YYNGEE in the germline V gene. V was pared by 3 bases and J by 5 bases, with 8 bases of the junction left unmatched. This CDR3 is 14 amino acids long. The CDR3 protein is CASSARGERDEQYF. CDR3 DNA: TGTGCCAGCAGCGCCCGGGGGGAAAGGGACGAGCAGTACTTC.